The clone carrying this T cell receptor beta chain was found a few times. The antigen is not known. Arm-PCR of CDR3 regions and iRepertoire HTBI primers were the basis on which TCR beta libraries were built. TCRdb independently ran MiXCR on the multiplex PCR reads; one entry per CDR3 protein. Of hundreds of thousands of distinct CDR3 sequences listed, approximately 16% were seen once; the top ten hold about 10%. This sample is drawn from a study of regulatory T cells in long-lasting Graves disease. Germline V lookup: CDR1 KGHSH, CDR2 LQKENI. The CDR3 has 14 residues. The V gene lost 2 bases and the J gene lost 3 bases, with 8 bases spanning the gap. Study-wide points: Patients with persistent disease showed a bias toward TRBV28, TRBJ1-2 and TRBJ2-5.

Time point described: newly diagnosed GD, antithyroid drugs for less than 3 months. Researchers made the TCR library from RNA that was extracted from PBMCs. The data were also submitted as part of a second study, on T cells in Graves' hyperthyroidism and ophthalmopathy. In that study: Hyperthyroidism had been newly diagnosed in patients aged 18 to 65, and its duration was under 2 months. Lactation, pregnancy, other autoimmune disease or uncontrolled infection led to exclusion of patients.

The sequence derives from a woman aged 25 to 39 with Graves disease. This chain links TRBV18 with TRBJ1-5; the D gene is possibly TRBD1 (5 bases). Sequenced here: peripheral blood mononuclear cells (PBMCs), sampled at new diagnosis, from a patient treated with antithyroid drugs. CDR3: CASSPGDDNQPQHF. CDR3 in DNA: TGTGCCAGCTCACCAGGGGACGACAATCAGCCCCAGCATTTT.